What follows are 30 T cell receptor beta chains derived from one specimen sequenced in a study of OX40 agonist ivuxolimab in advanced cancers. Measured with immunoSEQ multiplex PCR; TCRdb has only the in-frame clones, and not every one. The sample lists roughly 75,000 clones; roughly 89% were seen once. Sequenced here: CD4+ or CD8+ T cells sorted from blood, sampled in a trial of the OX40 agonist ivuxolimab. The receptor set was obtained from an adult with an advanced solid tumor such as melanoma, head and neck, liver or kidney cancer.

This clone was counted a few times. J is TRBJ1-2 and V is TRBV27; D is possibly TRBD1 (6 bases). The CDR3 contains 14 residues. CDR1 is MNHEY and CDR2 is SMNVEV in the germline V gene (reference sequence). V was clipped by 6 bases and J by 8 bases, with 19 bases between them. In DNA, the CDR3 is TGTGCCAGCAGCTATGGCGGGGGGGGGCAGGGCTACACCTTC. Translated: CASSYGGGGQGYTF.

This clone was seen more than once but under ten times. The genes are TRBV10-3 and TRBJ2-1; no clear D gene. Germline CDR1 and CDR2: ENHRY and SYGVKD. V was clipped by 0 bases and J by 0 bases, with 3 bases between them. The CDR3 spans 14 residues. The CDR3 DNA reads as TGTGCCATCAGTGAGTCTAACTCCTACAATGAGCAGTTCTTC. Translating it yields CAISESNSYNEQFF.

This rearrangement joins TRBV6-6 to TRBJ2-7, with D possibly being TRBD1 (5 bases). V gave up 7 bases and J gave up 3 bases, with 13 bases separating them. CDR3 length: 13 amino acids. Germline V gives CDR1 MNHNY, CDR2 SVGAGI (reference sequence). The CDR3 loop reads CASNRARDYEQYF. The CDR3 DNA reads TGTGCCAGCAATCGGGCCAGGGACTACGAGCAGTACTTC.

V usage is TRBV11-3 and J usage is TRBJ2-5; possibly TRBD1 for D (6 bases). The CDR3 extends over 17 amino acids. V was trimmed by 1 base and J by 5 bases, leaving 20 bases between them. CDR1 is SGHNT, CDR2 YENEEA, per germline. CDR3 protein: CASSLAGALLVGETQYF. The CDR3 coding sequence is TGTGCCAGCAGCTTAGCAGGGGCCCTACTAGTTGGCGAGACCCAGTACTTC.

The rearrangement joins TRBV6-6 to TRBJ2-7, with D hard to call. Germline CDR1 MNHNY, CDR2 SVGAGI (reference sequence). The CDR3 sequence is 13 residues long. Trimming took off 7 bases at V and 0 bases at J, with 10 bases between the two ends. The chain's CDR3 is CASTRTDSYEQYF. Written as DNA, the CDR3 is TGTGCCAGCACCCGCACCGACTCCTACGAGCAGTACTTC.

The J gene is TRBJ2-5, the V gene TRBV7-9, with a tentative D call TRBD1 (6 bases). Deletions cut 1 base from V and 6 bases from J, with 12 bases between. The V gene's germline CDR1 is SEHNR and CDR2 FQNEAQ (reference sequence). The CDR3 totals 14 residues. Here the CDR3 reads CASSLVGGLQTQYF. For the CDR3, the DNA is TGTGCCAGCAGCTTAGTAGGGGGTTTGCAGACCCAGTACTTC.

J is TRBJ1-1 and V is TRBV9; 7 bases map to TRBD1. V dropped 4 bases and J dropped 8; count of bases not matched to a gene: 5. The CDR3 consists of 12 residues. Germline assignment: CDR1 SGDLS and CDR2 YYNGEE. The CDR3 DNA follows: TGTGCCAGCAGCCCGGGACAGAGAGAAGCTTTCTTT. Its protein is CASSPGQREAFF.

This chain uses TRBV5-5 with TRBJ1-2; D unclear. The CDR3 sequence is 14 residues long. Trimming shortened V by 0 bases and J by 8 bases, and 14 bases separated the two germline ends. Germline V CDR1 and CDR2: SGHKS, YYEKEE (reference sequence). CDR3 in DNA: TGTGCCAGCAGCTTGGAGCACGCATTGTTGGGCTACACCTTC. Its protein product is CASSLEHALLGYTF.

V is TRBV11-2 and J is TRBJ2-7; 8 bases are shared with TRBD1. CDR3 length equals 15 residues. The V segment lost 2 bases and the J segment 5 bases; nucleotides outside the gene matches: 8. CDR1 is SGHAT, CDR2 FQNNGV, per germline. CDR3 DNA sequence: TGTGCCAGCAGCTTAACCCGGACAGGGTCCAACGAGCAGTACTTC. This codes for CASSLTRTGSNEQYF.

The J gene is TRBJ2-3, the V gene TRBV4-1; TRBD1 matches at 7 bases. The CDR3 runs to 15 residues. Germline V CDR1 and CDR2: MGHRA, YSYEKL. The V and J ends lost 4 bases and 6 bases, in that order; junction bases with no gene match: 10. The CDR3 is CASSPETGSLDTQYF. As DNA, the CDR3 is TGCGCCAGCAGCCCTGAGACAGGGAGCCTGGATACGCAGTATTTT.

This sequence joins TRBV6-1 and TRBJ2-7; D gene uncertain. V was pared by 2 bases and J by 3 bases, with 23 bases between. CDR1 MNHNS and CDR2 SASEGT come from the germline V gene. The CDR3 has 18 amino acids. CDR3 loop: CASSEHHLRPLSFYEQYF. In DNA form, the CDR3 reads TGTGCCAGCAGTGAACACCACCTAAGGCCCCTATCCTTCTACGAGCAGTACTTC.

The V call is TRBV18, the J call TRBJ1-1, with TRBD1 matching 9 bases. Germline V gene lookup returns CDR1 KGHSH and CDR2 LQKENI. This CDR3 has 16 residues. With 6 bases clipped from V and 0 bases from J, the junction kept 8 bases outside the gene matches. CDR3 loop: CASSLGTGRLNTEAFF. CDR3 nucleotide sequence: TGTGCCAGCTCCCTCGGGACAGGGAGGTTGAACACTGAAGCTTTCTTT.

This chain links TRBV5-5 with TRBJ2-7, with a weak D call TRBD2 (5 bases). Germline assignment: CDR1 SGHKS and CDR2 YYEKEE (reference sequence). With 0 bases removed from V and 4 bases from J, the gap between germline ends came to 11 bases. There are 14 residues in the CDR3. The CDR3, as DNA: TGTGCCAGCAGCTTGGCGGGGTTAGGTTACGAGCAGTACTTC. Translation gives CASSLAGLGYEQYF. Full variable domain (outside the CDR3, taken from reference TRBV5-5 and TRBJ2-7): DAGVTQSPTHLIKTRGQQVTLRCSPISGHKSVSWYQQVLGQGPQFIFQYYEKEERGRGNFPDRFSARQFPNYSSELNVNALLLGDSALYLCASSLAGLGYEQYFGPGTRLTVT.

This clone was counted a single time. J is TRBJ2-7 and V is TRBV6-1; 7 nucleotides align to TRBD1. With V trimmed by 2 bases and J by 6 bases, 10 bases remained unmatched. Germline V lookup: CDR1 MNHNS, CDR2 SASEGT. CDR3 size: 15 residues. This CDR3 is CASSESTGELSEQYF. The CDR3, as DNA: TGTGCCAGCAGTGAATCTACAGGGGAATTGAGCGAGCAGTACTTC.

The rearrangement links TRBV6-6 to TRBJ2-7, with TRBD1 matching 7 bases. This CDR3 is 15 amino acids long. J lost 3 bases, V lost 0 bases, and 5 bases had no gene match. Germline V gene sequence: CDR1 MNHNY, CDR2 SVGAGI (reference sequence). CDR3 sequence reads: CASSYSRDSHYEQYF. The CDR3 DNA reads TGTGCCAGCAGTTACTCGAGGGACAGTCACTACGAGCAGTACTTC.

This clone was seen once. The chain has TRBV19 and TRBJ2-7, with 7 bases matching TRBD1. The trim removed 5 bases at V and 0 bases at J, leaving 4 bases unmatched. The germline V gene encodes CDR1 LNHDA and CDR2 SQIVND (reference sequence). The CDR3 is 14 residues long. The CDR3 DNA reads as TGTGCCAGTAGTGTACAGGGGTCCTCCTACGAGCAGTACTTC. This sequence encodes CASSVQGSSYEQYF.

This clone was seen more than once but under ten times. In DNA, the CDR3 is TGCAGTGCCGCGACAGGGTACGAGCAGTACTTC. It is translated as CSAATGYEQYF. This chain connects TRBV20-1 to TRBJ2-7; TRBD1 matches 7 bases. Germline assignment: CDR1 DFQATT and CDR2 SNEGSKA (reference sequence). This CDR3 is built from 11 residues. Losses at the gene ends were 6 bases for V and 4 bases for J; bases not matched to a gene: 3.

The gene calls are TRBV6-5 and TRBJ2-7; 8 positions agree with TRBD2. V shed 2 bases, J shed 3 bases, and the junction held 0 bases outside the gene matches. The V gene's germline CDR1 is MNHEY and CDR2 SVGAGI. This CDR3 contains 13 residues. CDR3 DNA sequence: TGTGCCAGCAGTTACCTAGCGGGCTACGAGCAGTACTTC. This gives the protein CASSYLAGYEQYF.

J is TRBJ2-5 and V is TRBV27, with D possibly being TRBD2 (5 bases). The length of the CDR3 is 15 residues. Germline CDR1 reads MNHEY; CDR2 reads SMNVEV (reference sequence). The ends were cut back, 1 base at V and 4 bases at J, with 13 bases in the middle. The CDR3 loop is CASSLFADGRETQYF. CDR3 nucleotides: TGTGCCAGCAGTTTATTCGCGGATGGGAGAGAGACCCAGTACTTC.

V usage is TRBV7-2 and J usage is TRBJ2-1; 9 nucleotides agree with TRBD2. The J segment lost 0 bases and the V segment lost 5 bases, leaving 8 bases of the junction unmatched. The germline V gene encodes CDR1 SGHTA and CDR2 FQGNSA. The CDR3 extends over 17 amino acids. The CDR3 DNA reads TGTGCCAGCAGCCGGGACTATAGCGGGAGCTCCTACAATGAGCAGTTCTTC. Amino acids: CASSRDYSGSSYNEQFF.

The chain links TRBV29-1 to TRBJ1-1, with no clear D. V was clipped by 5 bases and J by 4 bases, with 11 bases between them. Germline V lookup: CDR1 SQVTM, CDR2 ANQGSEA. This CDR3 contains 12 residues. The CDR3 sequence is CSVLFRFTEAFF. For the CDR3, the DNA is TGCAGCGTTCTATTCAGGTTCACTGAAGCTTTCTTT.

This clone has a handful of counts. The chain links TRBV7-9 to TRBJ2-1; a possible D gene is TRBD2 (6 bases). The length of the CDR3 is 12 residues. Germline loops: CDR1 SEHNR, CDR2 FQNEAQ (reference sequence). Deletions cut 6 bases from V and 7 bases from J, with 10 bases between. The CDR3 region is CASREGRNEQFF. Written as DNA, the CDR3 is TGTGCCAGCAGGGAGGGCAGGAATGAGCAGTTCTTC.

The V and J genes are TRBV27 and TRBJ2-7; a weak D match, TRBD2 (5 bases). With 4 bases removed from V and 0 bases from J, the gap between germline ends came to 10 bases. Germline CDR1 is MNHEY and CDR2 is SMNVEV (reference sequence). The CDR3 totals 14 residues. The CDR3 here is CASSSGSASYEQYF. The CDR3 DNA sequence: TGTGCCAGCAGTTCGGGAAGCGCCTCCTACGAGCAGTACTTC.

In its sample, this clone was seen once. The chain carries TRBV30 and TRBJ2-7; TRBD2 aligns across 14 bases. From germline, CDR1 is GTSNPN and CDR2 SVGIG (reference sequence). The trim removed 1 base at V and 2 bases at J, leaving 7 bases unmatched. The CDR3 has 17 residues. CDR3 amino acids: CAWSADGLAGGTYEQYF. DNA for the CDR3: TGTGCCTGGAGTGCCGATGGACTAGCGGGAGGTACCTACGAGCAGTACTTC.

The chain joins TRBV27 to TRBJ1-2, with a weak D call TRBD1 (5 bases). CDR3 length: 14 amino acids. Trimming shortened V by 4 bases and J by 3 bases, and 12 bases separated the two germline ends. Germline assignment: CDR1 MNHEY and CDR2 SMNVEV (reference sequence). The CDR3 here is CASSSLDKYYGYTF. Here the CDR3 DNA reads TGTGCCAGCAGTTCATTGGACAAATACTATGGCTACACCTTC.

The CDR3 region has the DNA TGTGCCAGCAGTTTATCGTGGGGAAGCAATCAGCCCCAGCATTTT. As protein: CASSLSWGSNQPQHF. The chain uses TRBV27 and TRBJ1-5; D gene unclear. Between the trimmed V and J ends, which lost 0 bases and 1 base, there was a span of 7 bases. The CDR3 length is 15 residues. CDR1 is MNHEY and CDR2 is SMNVEV in the germline V gene (reference sequence).

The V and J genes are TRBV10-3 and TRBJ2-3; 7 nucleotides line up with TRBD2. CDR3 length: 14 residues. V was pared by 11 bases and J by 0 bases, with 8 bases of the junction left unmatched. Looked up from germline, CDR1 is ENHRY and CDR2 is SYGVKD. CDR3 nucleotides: TGTGCCGTGCGGGGGAGCCCTAGCACAGATACGCAGTATTTT. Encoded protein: CAVRGSPSTDTQYF.

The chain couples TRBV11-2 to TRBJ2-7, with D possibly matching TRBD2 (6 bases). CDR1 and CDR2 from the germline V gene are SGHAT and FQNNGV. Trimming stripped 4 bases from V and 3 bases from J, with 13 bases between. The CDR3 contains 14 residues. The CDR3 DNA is TGTGCCAGCAGCTCAGGCCTCGGGGGCTACGAGCAGTACTTC. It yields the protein CASSSGLGGYEQYF.

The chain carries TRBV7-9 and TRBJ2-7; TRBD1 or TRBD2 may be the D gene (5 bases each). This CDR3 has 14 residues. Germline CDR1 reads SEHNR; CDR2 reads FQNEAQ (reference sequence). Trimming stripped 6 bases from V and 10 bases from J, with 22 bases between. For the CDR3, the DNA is TGTGCCAGCAGTTCCCCCGGGACCGAGGTTCCACAGTACTTC. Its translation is CASSSPGTEVPQYF.

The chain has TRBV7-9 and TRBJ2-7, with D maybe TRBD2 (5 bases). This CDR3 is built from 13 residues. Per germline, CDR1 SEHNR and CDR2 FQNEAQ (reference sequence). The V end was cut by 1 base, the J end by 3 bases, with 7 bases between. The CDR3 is CASSLDGLYEQYF. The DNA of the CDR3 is TGTGCCAGCAGCTTAGACGGACTCTACGAGCAGTACTTC.